These T cell receptor beta chains were read from a single sample in a study of OX40 agonist ivuxolimab in advanced cancers. Sequencing was performed with immunoSEQ multiplex PCR; in TCRdb, only in-frame clones are kept and a portion is missing. There are approximately 74,000 clones in the sample; about 80% occur only once, and more than 5.5% lies in the top ten. The sequencing here drew on CD4+ or CD8+ T cells sorted from blood, taken in a trial of the OX40 agonist ivuxolimab. These receptor sequences come from an adult with an advanced solid tumor such as melanoma, head and neck, liver or kidney cancer. CDR3s include the opening cysteine and the closing phenylalanine or tryptophan. The D gene is left open where the match is weak. Only part of the rows carry a size: once, few, many, or a class if the clone is expanded.

d_gene: -; abundance: -; j_gene: TRBJ1-2; v_gene: TRBV9; CDR3nt: TGTGCCAGCAGCGCAACCGGTGGCTACACCTTC; CDR3aa: CASSATGGYTF
d_gene: TRBD1; abundance: -; j_gene: TRBJ2-7; v_gene: TRBV7-2; CDR3nt: TGTGCCAGCAGCGTTCGACAGGGGAGGAACGAGCAGTACTTC; CDR3aa: CASSVRQGRNEQYF
d_gene: -; abundance: -; j_gene: TRBJ1-5; v_gene: TRBV19; CDR3nt: TGTGCCAGTAGTATAGTGAGGGAGAAGGTTCAGCCCCAGCATTTT; CDR3aa: CASSIVREKVQPQHF
d_gene: -; abundance: -; j_gene: TRBJ1-2; v_gene: TRBV27; CDR3nt: TGTGCCAGCAGTTACCGACAGGACCTCTCTAACTATGGCTACACCTTC; CDR3aa: CASSYRQDLSNYGYTF
d_gene: TRBD1; abundance: -; j_gene: TRBJ2-4; v_gene: TRBV19; CDR3nt: TGTGCCAGTAGTACGGACAGGGGTGAAGCATTAGCCAAAAACATTCAGTACTTC; CDR3aa: CASSTDRGEALAKNIQYF
d_gene: -; abundance: -; j_gene: TRBJ2-4; v_gene: TRBV11-2; CDR3nt: TGTGCCAGCAGCTCCCAAACCGGCGCCAAAAACATTCAGTACTTC; CDR3aa: CASSSQTGAKNIQYF
d_gene: TRBD1; abundance: once; j_gene: TRBJ1-2; v_gene: TRBV7-6; CDR3nt: TGTGCCAGCAGCTTAGGGCGGGGGACAGAAACTAACTATGGCTACACCTTC; CDR3aa: CASSLGRGTETNYGYTF
d_gene: -; abundance: -; j_gene: TRBJ2-2; v_gene: TRBV11-2; CDR3nt: TGTGCCAGCAGCTTACGGGACCCGACAGCTCCCCTCCCCGGGGAGCTGTTTTTT; CDR3aa: CASSLRDPTAPLPGELFF
d_gene: TRBD2; abundance: -; j_gene: TRBJ2-3; v_gene: TRBV11-2; CDR3nt: TGTGCCAGCAGCGGACGGACTAGCGGGAGGGGAAGCACAGATACGCAGTATTTT; CDR3aa: CASSGRTSGRGSTDTQYF
d_gene: -; abundance: -; j_gene: TRBJ1-1; v_gene: TRBV28; CDR3nt: TGTGCCAGCAGCCCCGGGACGGGGAACACTGAAGCTTTCTTT; CDR3aa: CASSPGTGNTEAFF
d_gene: -; abundance: once; j_gene: TRBJ2-1; v_gene: TRBV5-1; CDR3nt: TGCGCCAGCAGCTTCCCATCCAATGAGCAGTTCTTC; CDR3aa: CASSFPSNEQFF
d_gene: TRBD2; abundance: -; j_gene: TRBJ2-3; v_gene: TRBV7-9; CDR3nt: TGTGCCAGCAGATCCCGGACTAGCCGCACAGATACGCAGTATTTT; CDR3aa: CASRSRTSRTDTQYF
d_gene: -; abundance: -; j_gene: TRBJ2-1; v_gene: TRBV5-1; CDR3nt: TGCGCCAGCAGCTTTGATCTGGGTGGGAATGAGCAGTTCTTC; CDR3aa: CASSFDLGGNEQFF
d_gene: TRBD1; abundance: -; j_gene: TRBJ1-6; v_gene: TRBV19; CDR3nt: TGTGCCAGTAGTAAGCCGGGACAGGGGAATTCACCCCTCCACTTT; CDR3aa: CASSKPGQGNSPLHF
d_gene: -; abundance: -; j_gene: TRBJ2-5; v_gene: TRBV7-9; CDR3nt: TGTGCCAGCAGCGTAAAGGCCCTAGAGGGGGAGACCCAGTACTTC; CDR3aa: CASSVKALEGETQYF
d_gene: TRBD1; abundance: -; j_gene: TRBJ1-4; v_gene: TRBV5-4; CDR3nt: TGTGCCAGCAGCTTGGGGGCAGGGACAGGGGGCGAAAAACTGTTTTTT; CDR3aa: CASSLGAGTGGEKLFF
d_gene: -; abundance: -; j_gene: TRBJ2-7; v_gene: TRBV27; CDR3nt: TGTGCCAGCACCCTGGACCCTAGGCGCGAGCAGTACTTC; CDR3aa: CASTLDPRREQYF
d_gene: -; abundance: -; j_gene: TRBJ2-3; v_gene: TRBV7-9; CDR3nt: TGTGCCAGCAGCTTACGGCCCGCTAGCACAGATACGCAGTATTTT; CDR3aa: CASSLRPASTDTQYF
d_gene: -; abundance: -; j_gene: TRBJ1-6; v_gene: TRBV7-9; CDR3nt: TGTGCCAGCAGCTTTCAGGACGGCAATTCACCCCTCCACTTT; CDR3aa: CASSFQDGNSPLHF
d_gene: -; abundance: once; j_gene: TRBJ1-4; v_gene: TRBV2; CDR3nt: TGTGCCAGCACTTCAAACAGTGCAACTAATGAAAAACTGTTTTTT; CDR3aa: CASTSNSATNEKLFF
d_gene: -; abundance: -; j_gene: TRBJ2-4; v_gene: TRBV27; CDR3nt: TGTGCCACCTCCAGGGACACCACCATTAACATTCAGTACTTC; CDR3aa: CATSRDTTINIQYF
d_gene: -; abundance: -; j_gene: TRBJ2-6; v_gene: TRBV7-8; CDR3nt: TGTGCCAGCAGCTTGCTTAGCTCTGGGGCCAACGTCCTGACTTTC; CDR3aa: CASSLLSSGANVLTF
d_gene: -; abundance: -; j_gene: TRBJ1-1; v_gene: TRBV6-1; CDR3nt: TGTGCCAGCATTGTAGCAGTAAACACTGAAGCTTTCTTT; CDR3aa: CASIVAVNTEAFF
d_gene: TRBD1; abundance: -; j_gene: TRBJ2-3; v_gene: TRBV4-1; CDR3nt: TGCGCCAGCAGGCCTCGGACAGGGGGCGCCGCAGATACGCAGTATTTT; CDR3aa: CASRPRTGGAADTQYF
d_gene: -; abundance: few; j_gene: TRBJ1-5; v_gene: TRBV2; CDR3nt: TGTGCCAGCAACACCGAGGAACAGCCCCAGCATTTT; CDR3aa: CASNTEEQPQHF
d_gene: -; abundance: -; j_gene: TRBJ2-4; v_gene: TRBV27; CDR3nt: TGTGCCAGCAGTTTGGTGGGCTCCAGGGAGCAGGAAAACATTCAGTACTTC; CDR3aa: CASSLVGSREQENIQYF
d_gene: TRBD2; abundance: -; j_gene: TRBJ2-3; v_gene: TRBV6-6; CDR3nt: TGTGCCAGCAGTCGGGGACTAGCGGTTCCCACAGATACGCAGTATTTT; CDR3aa: CASSRGLAVPTDTQYF
d_gene: -; abundance: few; j_gene: TRBJ1-1; v_gene: TRBV30; CDR3nt: TGTGCCTGGAGGGAAGGGGGGACTGAAGCTTTCTTT; CDR3aa: CAWREGGTEAFF
d_gene: -; abundance: -; j_gene: TRBJ1-1; v_gene: TRBV27; CDR3nt: TGTGCCAGCAGTACCGGGCCCCCCGCTGCGGCTTTCTTT; CDR3aa: CASSTGPPAAAFF
d_gene: TRBD1; abundance: few; j_gene: TRBJ1-1; v_gene: TRBV25-1; CDR3nt: TGTGCCAGCAGTGACCCGACAGGGACGAACACTGAAGCTTTCTTT; CDR3aa: CASSDPTGTNTEAFF
d_gene: TRBD1; abundance: -; j_gene: TRBJ2-6; v_gene: TRBV15; CDR3nt: TGTGCCACCAGCACCTTCGGGAGACAGGGGGTTTTCGGGGCCAACGTCCTGACTTTC; CDR3aa: CATSTFGRQGVFGANVLTF
d_gene: -; abundance: -; j_gene: TRBJ2-7; v_gene: TRBV5-6; CDR3nt: TGTGCCAGCAGCTTGGGGGGGTACTCCTACGAGCAGTACTTC; CDR3aa: CASSLGGYSYEQYF
d_gene: TRBD1; abundance: -; j_gene: TRBJ2-1; v_gene: TRBV19; CDR3nt: TGTGCCAGTAGTATAGGGGGGACAGGCGTAGCGTTCTTC; CDR3aa: CASSIGGTGVAFF
d_gene: TRBD1; abundance: -; j_gene: TRBJ2-4; v_gene: TRBV28; CDR3nt: TGTGCCAGCAGTCCCCTTTACAGGGGGCTGGGGCTAGCCAAAAACATTCAGTACTTC; CDR3aa: CASSPLYRGLGLAKNIQYF
d_gene: -; abundance: once; j_gene: TRBJ1-5; v_gene: TRBV2; CDR3nt: TGTGCCAGCAGACTGGGTGAAGGCAATCAGCCCCAGCATTTT; CDR3aa: CASRLGEGNQPQHF
d_gene: -; abundance: -; j_gene: TRBJ1-4; v_gene: TRBV28; CDR3nt: TGTGCCAGCATTTTTGACATCCCTTCTGGAAAACTGTTTTTT; CDR3aa: CASIFDIPSGKLFF
d_gene: -; abundance: -; j_gene: TRBJ1-1; v_gene: TRBV4-2; CDR3nt: TGTGCCAGCAGCCAAGTGCTGGACACTGAAGCTTTCTTT; CDR3aa: CASSQVLDTEAFF
d_gene: -; abundance: -; j_gene: TRBJ1-6; v_gene: TRBV7-8; CDR3nt: TGTGCCAGCAGATTTACAAGGGGGAGCTCCTATAATTCACCCCTCCACTTT; CDR3aa: CASRFTRGSSYNSPLHF